This T cell receptor beta chain was retrieved from a study of blood T cell repertoires in COVID-19. Looking at the study overall: In each case, the material was cDNA or gDNA derived from T cells, B-cell-depleted T cells, or PBMCs.

This CDR3 comprises 13 residues. The germline V and J ends were trimmed by 3 bases and 1 base, with 7 bases remaining between them. Enrolled during active infection, Seattle patients were then followed longitudinally. Per the original data handling: Estimates of nucleated cell counts were drawn from the amplification of reference gene primers. Sequencing used immunoSEQ multiplex PCR; TCRdb keeps in-frame clones, though not all of them. V, J and clone size derive from that table, while D and trimming were established from the DNA sequence. Among about 250,000 clones, more than 70% were seen once, and the ten largest hold 5.5% to 6%.

V usage is TRBV12-3 or TRBV12-4 and J usage is TRBJ2-7, with D uncertain. The sequenced material came from peripheral blood. The TCR originated in a woman of 80 years or more with COVID-19, enrolled during active disease. Here the CDR3 reads CASSFGRSYEQYF. The CDR3 DNA is TGTGCCAGCAGTTTTGGCAGATCCTACGAGCAGTACTTC.